This TCR beta chain was obtained from a study of tumor-infiltrating lymphocytes in oesophageal squamous cell carcinoma. A single record per CDR3 protein comes from TCRdb applying MiXCR to the PCR reads. The sample includes roughly 21,000 distinct CDR3 sequences, less than 45% of them seen just once. Germline V gene lookup returns CDR1 WSHSY and CDR2 SAAADI. The CDR3 loop spans 14 amino acids. Sample: esophageal tumor tissue. The V and J genes are TRBV10-2 and TRBJ2-5; 10 bases align to TRBD1. The J call is uncertain, as TRBJ2-7 better fits the DNA end. The clonotype was recovered from a male donor with esophageal squamous cell carcinoma. The CDR3 coding sequence is TGCGCCAGCAGTGACGGGACAGGGGTCCACGAGCAGTACTTC. Protein: CASSDGTGVHEQYF.